The rows below give T cell receptor beta chains drawn from one sample of a study of PD-1 blockade in mismatch repair-deficient tumors. Clones were read by immunoSEQ multiplex PCR, and TCRdb kept only the in-frame ones, dropping some. The data hold around 100,000 clones, with 60% to 85% observed a single time. The sample was peripheral blood, taken approximately 64 weeks after starting pembrolizumab. The source of these receptors is an adult with mismatch repair-deficient cancer. CDR3s include the opening cysteine and the closing phenylalanine or tryptophan. A D gene is named only where the DNA matches it firmly. Clone sizes are given selectively: once, few, many, or a class where the clone is expanded.

TRBV18	TRBD1	-	TRBJ1-1	CASSPGIKGQTNTEAFF	TGTGCCAGCTCACCAGGCATAAAGGGACAGACGAACACTGAAGCTTTCTTT
TRBV12-2	-	-	TRBJ2-1	CASRLALAGGYNEQFF	TGTGCAAGTCGCTTAGCGCTGGCGGGAGGGTACAATGAGCAGTTCTTC
TRBV5-8	-	-	TRBJ2-2	CASFGGAYTGELFF	TGTGCCAGCTTTGGGGGCGCGTACACCGGGGAGCTGTTTTTT
TRBV5-5	-	-	TRBJ1-2	CASSQGQNYGYTF	TGTGCCAGCAGCCAGGGACAAAACTATGGCTACACCTTC
TRBV15	-	-	TRBJ2-3	CATSREGIDTQYF	TGTGCCACCAGCAGAGAAGGAATCGATACGCAGTATTTT
TRBV11-3	-	-	TRBJ2-3	CASSAGAITDTQYF	TGTGCCAGCAGCGCCGGCGCTATCACAGATACGCAGTATTTT
TRBV19	TRBD2	few	TRBJ2-7	CASSVPGLANSYEQYF	TGTGCCAGTAGTGTTCCGGGACTAGCGAACTCCTACGAGCAGTACTTC
TRBV28	TRBD1	-	TRBJ2-7	CASRPGTGLYDEQYF	TGTGCCAGCAGGCCCGGGACAGGGTTGTATGACGAGCAGTACTTC
TRBV2	TRBD1	-	TRBJ1-5	CASSEWDRGGNQPQHF	TGTGCCAGCAGTGAATGGGACAGGGGAGGCAATCAGCCCCAGCATTTT
TRBV7-6	TRBD2	-	TRBJ2-1	CASSLRTSGYNEQFF	TGTGCCAGCAGCTTGCGGACTAGCGGTTACAATGAGCAGTTCTTC
TRBV28	TRBD1	-	TRBJ1-1	CASSLAGGFGTEAFF	TGTGCCAGCAGTTTGGCAGGGGGCTTCGGCACTGAAGCTTTCTTT
TRBV18	-	-	TRBJ2-5	CASSPPVSQETQYF	TGTGCCAGCTCACCACCGGTCAGCCAAGAGACCCAGTACTTC
TRBV7-2	-	few	TRBJ1-4	CASSLVWGGEKLFF	TGTGCCAGCAGCTTAGTATGGGGGGGAGAAAAACTGTTTTTT
TRBV27	TRBD1	-	TRBJ2-2	CASSGTGLTGELFF	TGTGCCAGCAGCGGGACAGGGCTCACCGGGGAGCTGTTTTTT
TRBV10-3	TRBD1	-	TRBJ2-7	CAISGTGGLNEQYF	TGTGCCATCAGCGGGACAGGGGGCTTGAACGAGCAGTACTTC
TRBV21-1	-	-	TRBJ2-5	CASNLVGEYQETQYF	TGTGCCAGCAACCTCGTGGGGGAATACCAAGAGACCCAGTACTTC
TRBV4-2	-	-	TRBJ2-7	CASSQDVGQSSYEQYF	TGTGCCAGCAGCCAAGATGTGGGCCAGAGCTCCTACGAGCAGTACTTC
TRBV6-5	TRBD1	-	TRBJ2-2	CASNPGQGVTGELFF	TGTGCCAGCAATCCGGGACAGGGAGTCACCGGGGAGCTGTTTTTT
TRBV11-3	-	-	TRBJ2-1	CASSFRGNEQFF	TGTGCCAGCAGCTTCAGGGGTAATGAGCAGTTCTTC
TRBV4-1	-	few	TRBJ2-7	CASSQVSRGAYEQYF	TGCGCCAGCAGCCAAGTCTCTAGAGGGGCCTACGAGCAGTACTTC
TRBV2	TRBD1	few	TRBJ1-4	CASRGQGEKLFF	TGTGCCAGCAGGGGACAGGGGGAAAAACTGTTTTTT
TRBV6-5	TRBD1	once	TRBJ2-1	CASSYWQGANEQFF	TGTGCCAGCAGTTACTGGCAGGGGGCTAATGAGCAGTTCTTC